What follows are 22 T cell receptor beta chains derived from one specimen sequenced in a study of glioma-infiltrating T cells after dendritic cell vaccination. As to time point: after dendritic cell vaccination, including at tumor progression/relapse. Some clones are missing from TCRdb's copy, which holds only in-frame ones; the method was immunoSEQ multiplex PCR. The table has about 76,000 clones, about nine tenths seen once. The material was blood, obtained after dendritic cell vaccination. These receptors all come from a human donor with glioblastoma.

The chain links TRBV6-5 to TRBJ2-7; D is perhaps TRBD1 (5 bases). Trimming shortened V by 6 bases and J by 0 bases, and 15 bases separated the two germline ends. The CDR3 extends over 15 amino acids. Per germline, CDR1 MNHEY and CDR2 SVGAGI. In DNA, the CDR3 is TGTGCCAGCAGCTGGGGCGCGAGGCGCTCCTACGAGCAGTACTTC. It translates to CASSWGARRSYEQYF.

In DNA, the CDR3 is TGTGCCAGTGCGGAATTCTGGGACACCGGGGAGCTGTTTTTT. Translated: CASAEFWDTGELFF. The chain recombines TRBV19 with TRBJ2-2, with D hard to call. Trimming stripped 8 bases from V and 3 bases from J, with 13 bases between. CDR1 and CDR2 from the germline V gene are LNHDA and SQIVND (reference sequence). The CDR3 extends over 14 amino acids.

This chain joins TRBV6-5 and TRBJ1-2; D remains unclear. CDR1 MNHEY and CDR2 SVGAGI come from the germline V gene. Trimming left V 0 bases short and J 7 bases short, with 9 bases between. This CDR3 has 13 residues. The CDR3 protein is CASSYSQFGGYTF. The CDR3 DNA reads TGTGCCAGCAGTTACTCCCAGTTTGGTGGCTACACCTTC.

Written as DNA, the CDR3 is TGTGCCAGCAGCGTTCAGGGGAACACTGAAGCTTTCTTT. Translation: CASSVQGNTEAFF. V and J are TRBV9 and TRBJ1-1; D possibly corresponds to TRBD1 (5 bases). V shed 2 bases and J shed 1 base, with 6 bases lying between them. Per the germline V gene, CDR1 is SGDLS and CDR2 is YYNGEE. The CDR3 runs to 13 residues.

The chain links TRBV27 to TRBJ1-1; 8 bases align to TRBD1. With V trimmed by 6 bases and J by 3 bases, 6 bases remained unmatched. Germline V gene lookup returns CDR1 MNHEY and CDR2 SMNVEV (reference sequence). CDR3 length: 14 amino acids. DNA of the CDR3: TGTGCCAGCAGCTACAGGGGGGCCCACACTGAAGCTTTCTTT. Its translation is CASSYRGAHTEAFF.

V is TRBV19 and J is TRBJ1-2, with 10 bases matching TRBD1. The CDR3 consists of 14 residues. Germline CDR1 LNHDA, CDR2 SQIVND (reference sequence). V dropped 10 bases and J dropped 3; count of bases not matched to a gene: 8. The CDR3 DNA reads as TGTGCCACATTACCGGGACAGGGGTACTATGGCTACACCTTC. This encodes CATLPGQGYYGYTF.

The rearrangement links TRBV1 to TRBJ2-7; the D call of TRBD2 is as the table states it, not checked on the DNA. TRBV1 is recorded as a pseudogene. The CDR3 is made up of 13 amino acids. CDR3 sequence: CTSNMGGVAEQYF. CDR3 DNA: TGCACCAGCAATATGGGGGGGGTCGCCGAGCAGTACTTC.

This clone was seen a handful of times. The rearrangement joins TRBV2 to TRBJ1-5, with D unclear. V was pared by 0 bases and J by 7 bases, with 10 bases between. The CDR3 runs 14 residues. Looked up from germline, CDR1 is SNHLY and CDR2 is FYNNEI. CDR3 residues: CASSEARGKQPQHF. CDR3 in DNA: TGTGCCAGCAGTGAAGCCCGAGGGAAGCAGCCCCAGCATTTT.

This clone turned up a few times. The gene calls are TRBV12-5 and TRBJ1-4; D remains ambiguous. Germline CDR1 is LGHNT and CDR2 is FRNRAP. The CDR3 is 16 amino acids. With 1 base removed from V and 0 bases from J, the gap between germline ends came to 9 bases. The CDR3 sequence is CASGLGRSTTNEKLFF. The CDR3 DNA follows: TGTGCTAGTGGTTTGGGCAGGTCAACAACTAATGAAAAACTGTTTTTT.

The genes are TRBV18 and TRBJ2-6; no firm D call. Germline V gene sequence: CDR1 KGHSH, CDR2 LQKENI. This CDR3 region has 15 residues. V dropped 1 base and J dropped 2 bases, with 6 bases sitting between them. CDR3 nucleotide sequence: TGTGCCAGCTCACCACTATTAGCTGGGGCCAACGTCCTGACTTTC. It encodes CASSPLLAGANVLTF.

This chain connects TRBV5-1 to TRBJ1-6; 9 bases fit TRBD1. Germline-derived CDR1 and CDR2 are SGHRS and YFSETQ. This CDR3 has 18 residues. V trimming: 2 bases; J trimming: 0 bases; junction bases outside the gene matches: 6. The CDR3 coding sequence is TGCGCCAGCAGCTTCGGGACAGGGATGAGCTCCTATAATTCACCCCTCCACTTT. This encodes CASSFGTGMSSYNSPLHF.

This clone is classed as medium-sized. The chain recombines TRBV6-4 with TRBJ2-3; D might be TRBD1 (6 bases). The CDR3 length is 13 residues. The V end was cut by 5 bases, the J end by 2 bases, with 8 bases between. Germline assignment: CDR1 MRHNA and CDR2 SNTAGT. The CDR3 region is CASSPGDTDTQYF. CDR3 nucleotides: TGTGCCAGCAGTCCAGGGGACACAGATACGCAGTATTTT.

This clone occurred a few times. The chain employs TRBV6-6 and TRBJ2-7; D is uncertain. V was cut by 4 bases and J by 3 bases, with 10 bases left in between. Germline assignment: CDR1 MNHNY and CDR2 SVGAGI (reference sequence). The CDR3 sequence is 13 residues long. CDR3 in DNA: TGTGCCAGCAGTTTGTCGTCAGGCTACGAGCAGTACTTC. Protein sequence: CASSLSSGYEQYF.

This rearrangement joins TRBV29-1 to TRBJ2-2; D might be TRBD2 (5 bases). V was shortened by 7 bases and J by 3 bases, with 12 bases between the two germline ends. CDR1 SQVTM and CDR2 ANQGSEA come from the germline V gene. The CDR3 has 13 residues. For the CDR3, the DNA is TGCAGCGCCGAGGGCGGGTACACCGGGGAGCTGTTTTTT. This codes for CSAEGGYTGELFF.

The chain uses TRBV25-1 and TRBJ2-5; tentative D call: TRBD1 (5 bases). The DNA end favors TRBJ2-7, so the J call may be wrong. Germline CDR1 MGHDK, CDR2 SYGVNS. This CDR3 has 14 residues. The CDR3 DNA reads TGTGCCAGCAGTGTCTCTAGGGGCTACAACGAGCAGTACTTC. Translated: CASSVSRGYNEQYF.

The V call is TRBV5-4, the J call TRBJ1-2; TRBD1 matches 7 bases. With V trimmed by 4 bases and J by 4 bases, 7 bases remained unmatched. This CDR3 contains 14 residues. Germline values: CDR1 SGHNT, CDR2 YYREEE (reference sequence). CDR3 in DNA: TGTGCCAGCAGCAACAGGGGATCGGGCTATGGCTACACCTTC. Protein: CASSNRGSGYGYTF.

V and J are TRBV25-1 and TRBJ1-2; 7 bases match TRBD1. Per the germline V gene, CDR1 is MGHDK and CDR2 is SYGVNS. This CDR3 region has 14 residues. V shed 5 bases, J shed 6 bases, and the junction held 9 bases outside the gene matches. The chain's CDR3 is CASSTRQGRHGYTF. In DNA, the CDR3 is TGTGCCAGCAGTACCCGACAGGGCCGACATGGCTACACCTTC.

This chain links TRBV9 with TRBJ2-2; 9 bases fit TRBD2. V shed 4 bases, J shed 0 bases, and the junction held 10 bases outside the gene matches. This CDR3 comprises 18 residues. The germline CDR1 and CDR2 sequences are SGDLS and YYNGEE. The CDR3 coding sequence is TGTGCCAGCAGCCCCCGCGGGGGGGCAACTTCGAACACCGGGGAGCTGTTTTTT. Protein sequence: CASSPRGGATSNTGELFF.

The CDR3 DNA sequence: TGCGCCAGCAGCTTCAGATACCGGGACAGAGCTACAGCAACTAATGAAAAACTGTTTTTT. Translated: CASSFRYRDRATATNEKLFF. This chain connects TRBV5-1 to TRBJ1-4, with 7 bases that match TRBD1. This CDR3 region has 20 residues. Losses at the gene ends were 2 bases for V and 0 bases for J; bases not matched to a gene: 16. Germline-derived CDR1 and CDR2 are SGHRS and YFSETQ.

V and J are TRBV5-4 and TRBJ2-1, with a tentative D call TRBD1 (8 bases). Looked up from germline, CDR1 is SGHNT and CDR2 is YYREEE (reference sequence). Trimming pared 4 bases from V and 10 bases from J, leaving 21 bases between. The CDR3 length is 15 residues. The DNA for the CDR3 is TGTGCCAGCAGCCCAAGACAGGGGAGGGTTGGAGAGCAGTTCTTC. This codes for CASSPRQGRVGEQFF.

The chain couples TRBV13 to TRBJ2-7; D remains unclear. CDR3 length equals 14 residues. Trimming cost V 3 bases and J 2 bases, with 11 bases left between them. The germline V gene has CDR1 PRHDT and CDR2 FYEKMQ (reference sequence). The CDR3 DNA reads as TGTGCCAGCAGCTTCATCGCGGCACCCTACGAGCAGTACTTC. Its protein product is CASSFIAAPYEQYF.

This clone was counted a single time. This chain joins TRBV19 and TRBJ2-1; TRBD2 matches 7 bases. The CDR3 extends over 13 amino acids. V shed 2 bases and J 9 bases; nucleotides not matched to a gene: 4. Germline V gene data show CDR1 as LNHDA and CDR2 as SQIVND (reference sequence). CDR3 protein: CASSILGEGEQFF. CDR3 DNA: TGTGCCAGTAGTATACTCGGGGAGGGTGAGCAGTTCTTC.